The entry below describes one T cell receptor beta chain. The data were obtained in a study of technical replicates of blood from a few donors. Libraries were prepared by immunoSEQ multiplex PCR; TCRdb keeps only in-frame clonotypes and omits some of them. The sample carries some 83,000 clones, 85% to 95% recorded once. The CDR3 has 13 amino acids. Germline lookup yields CDR1 SGDLS and CDR2 YYNGEE. The trim removed 0 bases at V and 9 bases at J, leaving 2 bases unmatched. Sequenced input: T cells isolated from PBMCs. This TCR derives from a human donor in good health. The V gene is TRBV9, the J gene TRBJ1-1, with 10 bases that match TRBD1. CDR3 coding DNA: TGTGCCAGCAGCGTAGAGGGACAGGGGCAAGCTTTCTTT. Its translation: CASSVEGQGQAFF.